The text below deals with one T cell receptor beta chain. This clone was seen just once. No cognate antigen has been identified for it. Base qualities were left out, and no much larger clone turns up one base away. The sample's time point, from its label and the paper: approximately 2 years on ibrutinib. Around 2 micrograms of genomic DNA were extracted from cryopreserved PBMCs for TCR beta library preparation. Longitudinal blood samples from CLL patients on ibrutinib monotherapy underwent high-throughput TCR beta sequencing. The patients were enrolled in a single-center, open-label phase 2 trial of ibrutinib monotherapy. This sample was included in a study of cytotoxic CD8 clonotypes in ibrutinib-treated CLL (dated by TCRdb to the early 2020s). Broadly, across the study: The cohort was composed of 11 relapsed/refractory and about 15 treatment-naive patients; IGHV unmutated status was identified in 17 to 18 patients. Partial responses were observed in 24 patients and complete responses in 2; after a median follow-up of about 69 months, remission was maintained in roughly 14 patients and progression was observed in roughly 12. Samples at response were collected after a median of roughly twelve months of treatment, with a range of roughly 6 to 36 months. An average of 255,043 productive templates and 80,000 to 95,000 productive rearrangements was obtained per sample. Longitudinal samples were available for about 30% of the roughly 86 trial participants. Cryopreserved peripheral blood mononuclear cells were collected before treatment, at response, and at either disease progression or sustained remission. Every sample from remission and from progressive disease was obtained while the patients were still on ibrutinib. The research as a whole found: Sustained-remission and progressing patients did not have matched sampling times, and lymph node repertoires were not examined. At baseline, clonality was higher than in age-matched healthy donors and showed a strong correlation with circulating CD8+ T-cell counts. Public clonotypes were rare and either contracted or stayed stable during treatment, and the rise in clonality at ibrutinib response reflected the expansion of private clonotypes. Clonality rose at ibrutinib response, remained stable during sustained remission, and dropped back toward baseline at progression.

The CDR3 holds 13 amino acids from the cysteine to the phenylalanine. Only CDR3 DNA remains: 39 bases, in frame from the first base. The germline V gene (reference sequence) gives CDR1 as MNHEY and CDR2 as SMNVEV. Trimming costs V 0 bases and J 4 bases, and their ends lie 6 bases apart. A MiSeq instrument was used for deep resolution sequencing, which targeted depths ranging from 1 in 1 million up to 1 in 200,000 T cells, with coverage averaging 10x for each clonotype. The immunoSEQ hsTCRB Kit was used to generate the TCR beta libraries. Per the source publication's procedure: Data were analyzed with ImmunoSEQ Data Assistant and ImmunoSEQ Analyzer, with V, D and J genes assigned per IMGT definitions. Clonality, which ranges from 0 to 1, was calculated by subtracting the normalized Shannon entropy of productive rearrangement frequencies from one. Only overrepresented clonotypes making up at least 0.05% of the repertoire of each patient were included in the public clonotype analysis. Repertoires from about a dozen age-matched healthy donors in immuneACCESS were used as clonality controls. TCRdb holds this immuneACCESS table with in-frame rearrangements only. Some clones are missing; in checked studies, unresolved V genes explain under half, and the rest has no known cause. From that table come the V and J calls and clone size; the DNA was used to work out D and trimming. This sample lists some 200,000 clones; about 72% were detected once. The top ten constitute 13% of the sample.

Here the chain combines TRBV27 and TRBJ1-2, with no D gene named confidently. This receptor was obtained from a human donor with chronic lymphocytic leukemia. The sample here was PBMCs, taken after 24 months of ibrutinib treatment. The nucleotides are TGTGCCAGCAGTTTATCCGGACTCTATGGCTACACCTTC. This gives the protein CASSLSGLYGYTF.